These 2 T cell receptor beta chains were all obtained from the same sample, sequenced in a study of cytomegalovirus exposure and HLA in healthy donors listed by TCRdb under 2017. Library preparation used the immunoSEQ multiplex PCR assay. This is the immuneACCESS table as TCRdb keeps it, with only in-frame sequences that have V and J called. A part of the clones is gone; compared with another copy, unresolved V genes explain less than half, and the rest is unexplained. In all, the sample holds over 200,000 clones, and less than 90% of those were seen once. Together, the top ten hold roughly 6% of the sample. Specimen: PBMCs. These receptor sequences come from a young woman in good health and CMV-seronegative.

The genes are TRBV11-2 and TRBJ2-7; TRBD1 matches at 7 bases. This CDR3 is 16 amino acids long. CDR1 and CDR2 from the germline V gene are SGHAT and FQNNGV. V gave up 5 bases and J gave up 0 bases; unmatched junction bases: 10. This chain's CDR3 is CASSPPPGQDSYEQYF. The DNA of the CDR3 is TGTGCCAGCAGCCCCCCCCCTGGACAGGACTCCTACGAGCAGTACTTC.

The chain couples TRBV19 to TRBJ1-1; 7 nucleotides align to TRBD1. This CDR3 has 15 amino acids. In germline, CDR1 is LNHDA, CDR2 SQIVND (reference sequence). J gave up 4 bases and V 3 bases, and 8 bases lay outside the gene matches. The CDR3 DNA reads as TGTGCCAGTAGTATGCCAGGACAGGCGGGCACTGAAGCTTTCTTT. This gives the protein CASSMPGQAGTEAFF.